This TCR beta chain comes out of a study of T cell repertoires in cytomegalovirus infection (dated by TCRdb to the late 2010s). Describing the broader study: The HLA type of each donor mattered for the analysis, because public TCR beta signatures pointed to carriage of CMV infection along with the matching HLA type. What the research found in general, with its limitations: The ex vivo response was dominated by HLA-C-restricted CMV-specific TCR beta clonotypes, which also provided the single most frequent clonotype in two of eight donors. Carriers of CMV infection plus the relevant HLA type were discriminated by the cumulative frequency of public TCR beta family members in the study cohort and in an independent 352-donor cohort.

This clonotype appeared many times. There is no known antigen for this receptor. One base away there is no much larger clone; base qualities are not given. TCRdb names Illumina HiSeq 1500 as the instrument used. TCRdb cleaned the public reads at Q25 with fastp, built clones with MiXCR and kept in-frame beta chains. A single entry per CDR3 protein holds the most common genes and DNA from its merged rows. This sample has more than 500,000 distinct CDR3 sequences in its table, and 15% to 20% of those were observed once. In total, the top ten clones hold more than 20% of the sample. The CDR3 measures 14 amino acids from cysteine to phenylalanine. Only CDR3 DNA remains: 42 bases, in frame from the first base. CDR1 and CDR2 were assigned from the germline V gene (reference sequence) as MNHEY and SMNVEV. Between the V and J ends, shortened by 0 bases and 6 bases respectively, the junction contains 11 bases.

Sample: CD8+ T cells from PBMCs. The chain is assembled from TRBV27 and TRBJ1-1; TRBD1 is possibly the D segment (6 matching bases). This TCR was recovered from a human donor in good health (CMV status not recorded). Some clones in this sample may be carry-over from other donors' samples. The CDR3 protein: CASSLSTGRPEAFF. The nucleotides are TGTGCCAGCAGTTTATCAACAGGGAGACCTGAAGCTTTCTTT.